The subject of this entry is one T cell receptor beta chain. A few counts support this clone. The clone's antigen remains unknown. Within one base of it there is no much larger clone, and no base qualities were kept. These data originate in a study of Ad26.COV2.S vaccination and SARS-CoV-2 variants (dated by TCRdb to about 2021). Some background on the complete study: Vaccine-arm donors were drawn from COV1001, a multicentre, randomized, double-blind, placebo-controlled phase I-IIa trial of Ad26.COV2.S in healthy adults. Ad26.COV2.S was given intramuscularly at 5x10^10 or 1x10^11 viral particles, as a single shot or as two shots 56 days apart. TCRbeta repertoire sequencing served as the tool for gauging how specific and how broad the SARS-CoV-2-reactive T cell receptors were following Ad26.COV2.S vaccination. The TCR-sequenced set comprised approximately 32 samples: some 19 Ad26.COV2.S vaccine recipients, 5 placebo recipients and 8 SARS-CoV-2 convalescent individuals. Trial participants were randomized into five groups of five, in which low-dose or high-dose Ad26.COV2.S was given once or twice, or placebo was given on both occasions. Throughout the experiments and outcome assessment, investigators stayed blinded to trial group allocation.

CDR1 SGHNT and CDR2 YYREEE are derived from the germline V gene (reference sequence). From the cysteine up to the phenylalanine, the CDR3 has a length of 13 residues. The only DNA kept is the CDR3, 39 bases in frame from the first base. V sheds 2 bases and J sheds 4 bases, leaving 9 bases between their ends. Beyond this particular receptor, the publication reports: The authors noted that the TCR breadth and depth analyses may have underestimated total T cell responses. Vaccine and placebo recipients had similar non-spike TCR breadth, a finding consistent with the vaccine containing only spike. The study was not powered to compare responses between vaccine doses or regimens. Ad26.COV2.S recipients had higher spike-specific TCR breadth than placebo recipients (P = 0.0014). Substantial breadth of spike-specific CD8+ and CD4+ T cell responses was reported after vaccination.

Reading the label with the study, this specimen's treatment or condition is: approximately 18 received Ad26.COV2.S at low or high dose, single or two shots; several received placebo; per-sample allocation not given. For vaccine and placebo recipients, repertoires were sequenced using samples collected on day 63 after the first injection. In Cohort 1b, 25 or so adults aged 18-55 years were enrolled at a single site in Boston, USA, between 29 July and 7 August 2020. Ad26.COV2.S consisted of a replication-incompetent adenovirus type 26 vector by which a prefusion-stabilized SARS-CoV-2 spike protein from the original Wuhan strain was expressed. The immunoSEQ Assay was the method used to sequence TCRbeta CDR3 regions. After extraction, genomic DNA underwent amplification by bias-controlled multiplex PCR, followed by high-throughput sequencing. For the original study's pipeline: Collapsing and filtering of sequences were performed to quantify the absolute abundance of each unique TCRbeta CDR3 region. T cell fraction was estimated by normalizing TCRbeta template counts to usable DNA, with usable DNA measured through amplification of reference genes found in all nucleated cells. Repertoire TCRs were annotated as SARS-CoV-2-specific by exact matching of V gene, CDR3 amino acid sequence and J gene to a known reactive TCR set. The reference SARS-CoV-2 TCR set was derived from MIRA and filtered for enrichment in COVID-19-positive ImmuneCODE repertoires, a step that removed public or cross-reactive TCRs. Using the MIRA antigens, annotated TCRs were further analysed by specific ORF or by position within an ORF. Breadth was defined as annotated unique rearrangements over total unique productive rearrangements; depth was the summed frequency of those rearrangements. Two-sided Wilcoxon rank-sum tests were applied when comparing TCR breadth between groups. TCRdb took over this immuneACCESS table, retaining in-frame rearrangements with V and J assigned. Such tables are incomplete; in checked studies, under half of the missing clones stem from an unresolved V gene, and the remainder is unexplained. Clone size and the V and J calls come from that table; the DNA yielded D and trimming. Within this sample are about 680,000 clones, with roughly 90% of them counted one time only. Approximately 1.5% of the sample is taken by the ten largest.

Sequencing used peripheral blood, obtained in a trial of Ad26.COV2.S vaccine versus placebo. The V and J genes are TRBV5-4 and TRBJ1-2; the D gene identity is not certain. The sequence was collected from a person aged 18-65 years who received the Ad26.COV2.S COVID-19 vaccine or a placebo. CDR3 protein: CASSFGEAYGYTF. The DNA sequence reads TGTGCCAGCAGCTTCGGGGAGGCCTATGGCTACACCTTC.